This paragraph reports one TCR beta chain. Its specificity is unknown. The data were taken from a study of response to subunit inactivated influenza vaccine. Whole-study results and caveats: Authors suggested each seasonal influenza vaccination recruits few new T cells.

TCRdb fed the RT-PCR reads into MiXCR, producing one record per CDR3 protein. The sample holds roughly 790,000 distinct CDR3 sequences, around 20% seen once. CDR3 size: 16 residues. Trimming cost V 4 bases and J 0 bases, with 12 bases left between them. Germline V gives CDR1 MDHEN, CDR2 SYDVKM. The sequencing here drew on PBMCs from blood, taken 4 to 6 days after vaccination. The V and J genes are TRBV28 and TRBJ1-4; TRBD1 is a possible D gene (6 bases). This receptor was identified in a man between 50 and 59 years old who received an inactivated influenza vaccine. The DNA for the CDR3 is TGTGCCAGCAGTTACTACAGGACAGCAACTAATGAAAAACTGTTTTTT. Translating it yields CASSYYRTATNEKLFF.